The TCR beta chain under discussion was sequenced for a study of shared clonotypes between healthy human individuals. Clones were sequenced by immunoSEQ multiplex PCR, and TCRdb holds only the in-frame ones, with some missing. The sample lists a few hundred thousand clones, approximately 79% occurring once. The CDR3 loop spans 14 amino acids. The germline gives CDR1 SGHTA, CDR2 FQGNSA. Trimming shortened V by 5 bases and J by 1 base, and 12 bases separated the two germline ends. V is TRBV7-2 and J is TRBJ2-7; no definite D call. The receptor comes from a young man in good health. Sequencing input: memory CD4+ T cells sorted from blood. Subset: CD45RA-negative fraction. CDR3 coding DNA: TGTGCCAGCAGCCACTTTGCCCTTTCCTACGAGCAGTACTTC. Protein: CASSHFALSYEQYF.